What follows describes a single T cell receptor beta chain. The antigen is unknown. The data belong to a study of a mutant IDH1 vaccine in newly diagnosed glioma. Germline lookup yields CDR1 SNHLY and CDR2 FYNNEI. The CDR3 covers 15 residues. V dropped 0 bases and J dropped 0 bases, with 8 bases sitting between them. Sequencing used immunoSEQ multiplex PCR; TCRdb keeps in-frame clones, though not all of them. The table lists just over 80,000 clones, around 85% of them singletons, with under 2.5% in the top ten. Stated time point: week 23, last vaccination. What each vaccine dose contained was 300 ug of mutant IDH1 20-mer peptide, accompanied by topical imiquimod.

This clonotype was obtained from a young man with glioma. Some clones in this sample may be carry-over from other donors' samples. This chain connects TRBV2 to TRBJ1-2; D is undetermined. The source material was PBMCs, sampled from a glioma patient whose treatment included an IDH1 peptide vaccine. CDR3 nucleotides: TGTGCCAGCAGTGAAGCCCGGTTAGCTAACTATGGCTACACCTTC. It translates to CASSEARLANYGYTF. The full variable domain, rest sourced from reference TRBV2 and TRBJ1-2, is EPEVTQTPSHQVTQMGQEVILRCVPISNHLYFYWYRQILGQKVEFLVSFYNNEISEKSEIFDDQFSVERPDGSNFTLKIRSTKLEDSAMYFCASSEARLANYGYTFGSGTRLTVV.